What follows are 10 T cell receptor beta chains derived from one specimen sequenced in a study of breast tumors, draining lymph nodes, adjacent tissues. Each CDR3 protein is one row after TCRdb ran MiXCR on the multiplex PCR reads. Of some 120,000 distinct CDR3 sequences in the sample, just under 20% were seen once. The lymph nodes were axillary draining lymph nodes from breast cancer patients. The specimen sequenced was axillary lymph node tissue. These receptors came from a female donor with breast cancer. Some clones in this sample may be carry-over from other donors' samples.

A note on this clonotype: This clone may be a read error of a much larger clone one base away. The J gene is TRBJ2-7, the V gene TRBV27; D is perhaps TRBD2 (6 bases). The CDR3 sequence is 13 residues long. Germline lookup yields CDR1 MNHEY and CDR2 SMNVEV (reference sequence). The chain's CDR3 is CASSARERRERYF. CDR3 coding DNA: TGTGCCAGCAGTGCCCGGGAGCGACGGGAGCGGTACTTC.

This rearrangement joins TRBV18 to TRBJ2-1; D gene unclear. Germline assignment: CDR1 KGHSH and CDR2 LQKENI. CDR3 length equals 14 residues. Trimming stripped 3 bases from V and 7 bases from J, with 13 bases between. The CDR3 loop reads CASSPGGGDNEQFF. The CDR3 nucleotides read TGTGCCAGCTCACCGGGCGGCGGAGATAATGAGCAGTTCTTC.

Notes on this clonotype: This may be a read error, as it is one base from a much larger clone. The V and J genes are TRBV7-9 and TRBJ2-1; D ambiguous. The ends were cut back, 8 bases at V and 10 bases at J, with 12 bases in the middle. The length of the CDR3 is 11 residues. Germline V gene data show CDR1 as SEHNR and CDR2 as FQNEAQ (reference sequence). CDR3 in DNA: TGTGCCAGCGGAATCCCCGGGGAGCAGTTCTTC. Protein product: CASGIPGEQFF.

This clonotype has at least ten counts. The chain recombines TRBV27 with TRBJ2-3; D is unresolved. V gave up 5 bases and J gave up 5 bases, with 5 bases separating them. Per the germline V gene, CDR1 is MNHEY and CDR2 is SMNVEV (reference sequence). The CDR3 covers 11 residues. CDR3 in DNA: TGTGCCAGCAGTACTGGAGATACGCAGTATTTT. Residues: CASSTGDTQYF.

This clonotype has at least ten counts. This chain joins TRBV5-1 and TRBJ2-7; 12 positions match TRBD2. This CDR3 has 15 residues. CDR1 and CDR2 (germline): SGHRS, YFSETQ. With 1 base clipped from V and 5 bases from J, the junction kept 4 bases outside the gene matches. The CDR3 DNA reads as TGCGCCAGCAGCTTGATGACTAGCGGGAGTCACGAGCAGTACTTC. Residues: CASSLMTSGSHEQYF.

This clonotype has at least ten counts. The CDR3 spells CASSITSGIYNEQFF. The CDR3 DNA sequence: TGTGCCAGTAGTATAACTAGCGGGATTTACAATGAGCAGTTCTTC. The genes are TRBV19 and TRBJ2-1; 10 bases line up with TRBD2. Trimming cost V 2 bases and J 4 bases; bases outside gene matches: 2. Germline V gene lookup returns CDR1 LNHDA and CDR2 SQIVND (reference sequence). The CDR3 spans 15 residues. The full variable domain, its missing parts supplied by reference TRBV19 and TRBJ2-1, is DGGITQSPKYLFRKEGQNVTLSCEQNLNHDAMYWYRQDPGQGLRLIYYSQIVNDFQKGDIAEGYSVSREKKESFPLTVTSAQKNPTAFYLCASSITSGIYNEQFFGPGTRLTVL.

The chain couples TRBV7-9 to TRBJ1-1; no firm D call. The ends were cut back, 1 base at V and 1 base at J, with 4 bases in the middle. The CDR3 is made up of 13 amino acids. From germline, CDR1 is SEHNR and CDR2 FQNEAQ (reference sequence). Here the CDR3 reads CASSLDRNTEAFF. CDR3 sequence (DNA): TGTGCCAGCAGCTTAGATAGGAACACTGAAGCTTTCTTT.

This clonotype was recorded at least ten times. The chain has TRBV20-1 and TRBJ2-5; possible D gene TRBD1, 6 bases. This CDR3 spans 13 amino acids. Germline V gives CDR1 DFQATT, CDR2 SNEGSKA (reference sequence). Trimming removed 5 bases at V and 2 bases at J, with 12 bases between. The CDR3 sequence is CSADPGQQETQYF. In nucleotides, the CDR3 is TGCAGTGCTGACCCGGGACAACAAGAGACCCAGTACTTC.

This clonotype was counted at least ten times. V and J are TRBV5-1 and TRBJ2-3; D is ambiguous. Trimming stripped 2 bases from V and 3 bases from J, with 4 bases between. The CDR3 consists of 12 residues. Germline values: CDR1 SGHRS, CDR2 YFSETQ. The CDR3 DNA follows: TGCGCCAGCAGCTTCAGGACAGATACGCAGTATTTT. Its protein is CASSFRTDTQYF.

This clonotype was seen at least ten times. This chain connects TRBV20-1 to TRBJ2-3, with 10 bases matching TRBD2. The trim removed 0 bases at V and 3 bases at J, leaving 6 bases unmatched. This CDR3 region has 16 residues. CDR1 and CDR2 (germline): DFQATT, SNEGSKA (reference sequence). CDR3: CSARDWASGSTDTQYF. In DNA, the CDR3 is TGCAGTGCTAGAGATTGGGCTAGCGGGAGTACAGATACGCAGTATTTT.